These 21 T cell receptor beta chains originate from one sample sequenced in a study of blood T cell repertoires in COVID-19. The method was immunoSEQ multiplex PCR; TCRdb's version includes in-frame clones alone and lacks a portion of them. The profile covers roughly 380,000 clones, with 89% appearing a single time and around 1.5% taken by the ten largest. The sequenced sample was peripheral blood. Every receptor here comes from a woman aged 40 to 50 with COVID-19, enrolled during active disease.

The rearrangement uses TRBV12-3 or TRBV12-4 and TRBJ2-6, with D hard to call. The CDR3 is made up of 13 amino acids. V was pared by 3 bases and J by 4 bases, with 4 bases between. CDR3 nucleotide sequence: TGTGCCAGCAGTTTTCAGGGGGCCAACGTCCTGACTTTC. Amino acid sequence: CASSFQGANVLTF.

The genes are TRBV7-2 and TRBJ2-1; TRBD1 aligns across 10 bases. J gave up 0 bases and V 5 bases, and 1 base lay outside the gene matches. The CDR3 contains 15 residues. CDR1 and CDR2 (germline): SGHTA, FQGNSA. CDR3: CASSRDRGSYNEQFF. The CDR3 region has the DNA TGTGCCAGCAGCAGGGACAGGGGCTCCTACAATGAGCAGTTCTTC.

V is TRBV5-1 and J is TRBJ1-5; D unresolved. V was trimmed by 0 bases and J by 6 bases, leaving 7 bases between them. The germline V gene has CDR1 SGHRS and CDR2 YFSETQ. The CDR3 spans 13 residues. CDR3 amino acids: CASSLEAGQPQHF. In DNA form, the CDR3 reads TGCGCCAGCAGCTTGGAGGCAGGTCAGCCCCAGCATTTT.

The rearrangement links TRBV27 to TRBJ2-2; weak D call: TRBD2 (5 bases). Trimming removed 5 bases at V and 7 bases at J, with 8 bases between. Germline V gene lookup returns CDR1 MNHEY and CDR2 SMNVEV (reference sequence). The CDR3 runs 12 residues. The CDR3 coding sequence is TGTGCCAGCAGTCATGGACTCGGGGAGCTGTTTTTT. Its translation is CASSHGLGELFF.

The V gene is TRBV7-2, the J gene TRBJ1-1; possibly TRBD1 for D (5 bases). Trimming left V 5 bases short and J 6 bases short, with 19 bases between. This CDR3 is 15 amino acids long. The germline V gene encodes CDR1 SGHTA and CDR2 FQGNSA. CDR3 nucleotides: TGTGCCAGCAGCCGGGAGGGACCTAAGGGCGCTGAAGCTTTCTTT. It codes for CASSREGPKGAEAFF. The whole variable domain, filled in from reference TRBV7-2 and TRBJ1-1, reads GAGVSQSPSNKVTEKGKDVELRCDPISGHTALYWYRQSLGQGLEFLIYFQGNSAPDKSGLPSDRFSAERTGGSVSTLTIQRTQQEDSAVYLCASSREGPKGAEAFFGQGTRLTVV.

The chain is built from TRBV11-1 and TRBJ1-2; D is undetermined. This CDR3 is built from 14 residues. Trimming stripped 5 bases from V and 5 bases from J, with 15 bases between. CDR1 and CDR2 (germline): SGHAT, FQDESV (reference sequence). Written as DNA, the CDR3 is TGTGCCAGCAGCGAGAGCAGGCCGCGTTATGGCTACACCTTC. Translated: CASSESRPRYGYTF.

This clone is a singleton in its sample. The chain couples TRBV19 to TRBJ1-5; D is unclear. Trimming removed 0 bases from V and 3 bases from J, with 3 bases in between. This CDR3 spans 13 amino acids. Per germline, CDR1 LNHDA and CDR2 SQIVND (reference sequence). CDR3 nucleotide sequence: TGTGCCAGTAGTATAGACATCAATCAGCCCCAGCATTTT. It is translated as CASSIDINQPQHF.

V gene TRBV24-1 combines with J gene TRBJ1-1; 8 nucleotides agree with TRBD1. The V gene end was trimmed by 2 bases and the J gene end by 0 bases; junction bases not matched to a gene: 7. Germline CDR1 KGHDR, CDR2 SFDVKD. The length of the CDR3 is 17 residues. CDR3 region: CATSDSGQGGMNTEAFF. The CDR3 nucleotides are TGTGCCACCAGTGATTCTGGACAGGGCGGAATGAACACTGAAGCTTTCTTT.

The rearrangement joins TRBV29-1 to TRBJ1-4; TRBD1 agrees at 7 bases. This CDR3 comprises 11 residues. The V gene's germline CDR1 is SQVTM and CDR2 ANQGSEA. After removal of 6 bases from V and 7 bases from J, the junction contained 2 bases not matched to a gene. The CDR3 sequence: CSVGDSEKLFF. DNA of the CDR3: TGCAGCGTGGGGGACAGTGAAAAACTGTTTTTT. Looking up the rest from reference TRBV29-1 and TRBJ1-4 gives the full variable domain: SAVISQKPSRDICQRGTSLTIQCQVDSQVTMMFWYRQQPGQSLTLIATANQGSEATYESGFVIDKFPISRPNLTFSTLTVSNMSPEDSSIYLCSVGDSEKLFFGSGTQLSVL.

The chain joins TRBV7-6 to TRBJ2-3, with D maybe TRBD1 (6 bases). The CDR3 totals 16 residues. In germline, CDR1 is SGHVS, CDR2 FNYEAQ. With 5 bases removed from V and 5 bases from J, the gap between germline ends came to 20 bases. The CDR3 nucleotides read TGTGCCAGCAGCCCGCCGGGACACCTGGCGAGAGATACGCAGTATTTT. Translating it yields CASSPPGHLARDTQYF.

The rearrangement uses TRBV7-9 and TRBJ1-1, with TRBD1 as a possible D gene (5 bases). The CDR3 spans 16 residues. The V gene's germline CDR1 is SEHNR and CDR2 FQNEAQ (reference sequence). Trimming removed 3 bases at V and 0 bases at J, with 14 bases between. The CDR3 is CASSFGQTPLNTEAFF. The CDR3, as DNA: TGTGCCAGCAGCTTTGGACAAACACCTTTGAACACTGAAGCTTTCTTT.

This chain joins TRBV30 and TRBJ2-1, with 8 bases fitting TRBD2. The CDR3 is 17 residues long. Looked up from germline, CDR1 is GTSNPN and CDR2 is SVGIG (reference sequence). The V segment lost 0 bases and the J segment 0 bases; nucleotides outside the gene matches: 7. CDR3 in amino acids: CAWSVVQRETSYNEQFF. The CDR3 region has the DNA TGTGCCTGGAGTGTAGTCCAGCGGGAGACCTCCTACAATGAGCAGTTCTTC.

The rearrangement joins TRBV5-4 to TRBJ1-2; D is possibly TRBD1 (6 bases). Trimming removed 4 bases from V and 0 bases from J, with 19 bases in between. CDR1 and CDR2 from the germline V gene are SGHNT and YYREEE (reference sequence). The CDR3 runs 17 residues. CDR3 in DNA: TGTGCCAGCAGCAACTCTCCAGGGGTCCCCTCTAACTATGGCTACACCTTC. Its protein is CASSNSPGVPSNYGYTF.

J is TRBJ1-2 and V is TRBV28, with D possibly being TRBD1 (5 bases). Between the trimmed V and J ends, which lost 4 bases and 6 bases, there was a span of 15 bases. The CDR3 is 14 residues long. Germline loops: CDR1 MDHEN, CDR2 SYDVKM. CDR3 sequence reads: CASSSPAGWDGYTF. The CDR3 DNA sequence: TGTGCCAGCAGTTCCCCGGCAGGGTGGGATGGCTACACCTTC.

The V call is TRBV19, the J call TRBJ1-2; 8 positions match TRBD1. After removal of 9 bases from V and 4 bases from J, the junction contained 4 bases not matched to a gene. Germline V gene data show CDR1 as LNHDA and CDR2 as SQIVND (reference sequence). There are 12 residues in the CDR3. This CDR3 reads CASRDRGYGYTF. The CDR3 region has the DNA TGTGCCAGCCGCGACAGGGGCTATGGCTACACCTTC. The full variable domain, completed using reference TRBV19 and TRBJ1-2, is DGGITQSPKYLFRKEGQNVTLSCEQNLNHDAMYWYRQDPGQGLRLIYYSQIVNDFQKGDIAEGYSVSREKKESFPLTVTSAQKNPTAFYLCASRDRGYGYTFGSGTRLTVV.

The gene calls are TRBV9 and TRBJ2-3; a weak D match, TRBD1 (6 bases). This CDR3 has 14 residues. V was cut by 4 bases and J by 4 bases, with 13 bases left in between. CDR1 is SGDLS and CDR2 is YYNGEE in the germline V gene. CDR3 sequence: CASSLGTFPDTQYF. CDR3 sequence (DNA): TGTGCCAGCAGCCTCGGGACATTCCCAGATACGCAGTATTTT.

The rearrangement joins TRBV5-1 to TRBJ1-1, with D perhaps matching TRBD1 (5 bases). Trimming stripped 5 bases from V and 0 bases from J, with 17 bases between. Germline V gene sequence: CDR1 SGHRS, CDR2 YFSETQ. The CDR3 is 16 amino acids. CDR3 loop: CASRNLSRVMNTEAFF. CDR3 nucleotide sequence: TGCGCCAGCAGAAACTTGTCCAGGGTTATGAACACTGAAGCTTTCTTT. The full variable domain, completed using reference TRBV5-1 and TRBJ1-1, is KAGVTQTPRYLIKTRGQQVTLSCSPISGHRSVSWYQQTPGQGLQFLFEYFSETQRNKGNFPGRFSGRQFSNSRSEMNVSTLELGDSALYLCASRNLSRVMNTEAFFGQGTRLTVV.

The chain combines TRBV19 with TRBJ1-5; 10 bases fit TRBD1. This CDR3 comprises 15 residues. The V gene end was trimmed by 9 bases and the J gene end by 2 bases; junction bases not matched to a gene: 7. Germline CDR1 LNHDA, CDR2 SQIVND (reference sequence). DNA of the CDR3: TGTGCCAGCCGGTGGGACAGGGGAGGCAATCAGCCCCAGCATTTT. Amino acid sequence: CASRWDRGGNQPQHF.

The chain carries TRBV12-5 and TRBJ1-5; tentative D call: TRBD1 (6 bases). The V gene lost 3 bases and the J gene lost 10 bases, with 19 bases spanning the gap. The CDR3 is 15 residues long. Per germline, CDR1 LGHNT and CDR2 FRNRAP. CDR3 nucleotide sequence: TGTGCTAGTGGTTTAAGGCCAGAAGGGGGAAGTCCCCAGCATTTT. This sequence encodes CASGLRPEGGSPQHF.

V usage is TRBV19 and J usage is TRBJ1-2, with 8 bases aligning to TRBD1. This CDR3 region has 14 residues. The V and J ends lost 5 bases and 7 bases, in that order; junction bases with no gene match: 9. The germline CDR1 and CDR2 sequences are LNHDA and SQIVND (reference sequence). CDR3 sequence: CASSFADRAGGYTF. The CDR3 nucleotides read TGTGCCAGTAGTTTCGCGGACAGGGCCGGTGGCTACACCTTC.

V gene TRBV19 combines with J gene TRBJ2-7, with D tentatively TRBD1 (6 bases). Per germline, CDR1 LNHDA and CDR2 SQIVND (reference sequence). V lost 5 bases, J lost 2 bases, and 10 bases lay in between. The CDR3 extends over 13 amino acids. In DNA form, the CDR3 reads TGTGCCAGTAGTCCGGGACAACCCTACGAGCAGTACTTC. Its protein is CASSPGQPYEQYF.